Listed below are T cell receptor beta chains from one sample, sequenced in a study of early T cells in non-severe SARS-CoV-2 infection. TCRdb fed the 5' RACE reads into MiXCR, producing one record per CDR3 protein. The sample yields some 57,000 distinct CDR3 sequences, about 10% seen once. The material sequenced was whole blood. The receptors were sampled from an adult who was a healthcare worker with PCR-confirmed SARS-CoV-2 infection or an uninfected control (not recorded which). CDR3s include the opening cysteine and the closing phenylalanine or tryptophan. The order of the fields is V gene, D gene, clone size, J gene, CDR3 DNA, CDR3 protein. D genes are given only for firm matches. Expanded clones are given a class, and other clones once, few, many or no size at all.

TRBV10-3,TRBD2,many,TRBJ2-1,TGTGCCACCGCTGGACTAGCGGGAGCCGCGAATGAGCAGTTCTTC,CATAGLAGAANEQFF
TRBV3-1,TRBD2,-,TRBJ2-1,TGTGCCAGCAGCCAAGAACCTATACTAGCGGGAGCCCCCAATGAGCAGTTCTTC,CASSQEPILAGAPNEQFF
TRBV6-2/TRBV6-3,TRBD1,many,TRBJ2-7,TGTGCCAGCAGTCCAGGGACAGGGCAGTACTTC,CASSPGTGQYF
TRBV7-2,-,-,TRBJ2-7,TGTGCCAGCAGCTTATTGACAGGTCTCGCGTACTTC,CASSLLTGLAYF
TRBV19,-,many,TRBJ2-3,TGTGCCAGTAGTATAGGGGGCGTGACAGATACGCAGTATTTT,CASSIGGVTDTQYF
TRBV12-3/TRBV12-4,TRBD1,many,TRBJ1-1,TGTGCCAGCAGTCAACGACAGGGGAGCACTGAAGCTTTCTTT,CASSQRQGSTEAFF
TRBV5-1,-,many,TRBJ2-1,TGCGCCAGCAGCTTGGTGATCGGGTCCATCAAATCCTACAATGAGCAGTTCTTC,CASSLVIGSIKSYNEQFF
TRBV5-6,TRBD2,-,TRBJ2-5,TGTGCCAGCAGCTTACTCCAGGGCGGGACTAGCGGGGAGACCCAGTACTTC,CASSLLQGGTSGETQYF
TRBV7-2,-,few,TRBJ2-2,TGTGCCAGCAGCCGACCGGGGGCCGGGGAGCTGTTTTTT,CASSRPGAGELFF
TRBV3-1,-,many,TRBJ1-1,TGTGCCAGCAGCCAAGTTGGCGAGAACACTGAAGTTTTCTTT,CASSQVGENTEVFF
TRBV7-9,-,-,TRBJ2-3,TGTGCCAGCAGCTCCACTGGCCGGGGGCAAGATACGCAGTATTTT,CASSSTGRGQDTQYF
TRBV7-9,-,-,TRBJ2-7,TGTGCCAGCAGCCCCTCCCTCGACAGGCCCGACCAGTACTTC,CASSPSLDRPDQYF
TRBV7-8,TRBD1,many,TRBJ2-2,TGTGCCAGCAGCCCGCATGTTGTGGACAGGGTATTAAACACCGGGGAGCTGTTTTTT,CASSPHVVDRVLNTGELFF
TRBV20-1,-,many,TRBJ1-1,TGCAGTGCTAGAGAGGGAAACACTGAAGCTTTCTTT,CSAREGNTEAFF
TRBV4-3,-,many,TRBJ2-2,TGCGCCAGCAGCCAAGATCCCACCCAGCGGACGGGCACCGGGGAGCTGTTTTTT,CASSQDPTQRTGTGELFF
TRBV4-1,-,-,TRBJ2-1,TGCGCCAGCAGCCAAGCTCTCGGGCAGATATACAATGAGCAGTTCTTC,CASSQALGQIYNEQFF
TRBV4-1,-,-,TRBJ2-5,TGCGCCAGCAGCCAAGATCAGGCAGTCGCACGAGAGACCCAGTACTTC,CASSQDQAVARETQYF
TRBV9,-,many,TRBJ2-2,TGTGCCAGCAGCTATGGAGGGTCCGGGGAGCTGTTTTTT,CASSYGGSGELFF
TRBV5-1,-,-,TRBJ2-7,TGCGCCAGCAGGGGTAGCTCCTACGAGCAGTACTTC,CASRGSSYEQYF
TRBV19,TRBD1,many,TRBJ1-5,TGTGCCAGTAGGGGGACAGTTAATAGCAATCAGCCCCAGCATTTT,CASRGTVNSNQPQHF
TRBV7-3,-,few,TRBJ2-3,TGTGCCAGCAGCGCCGGGACCCGCACAGATACGCAGTATTTT,CASSAGTRTDTQYF
TRBV21-1,-,few,TRBJ1-2,TGTGCCAGCAGCAAAAGGCGTTCACTCGGGGGGGCGCGGAGCTATGGCTACACCTTC,CASSKRRSLGGARSYGYTF
TRBV7-2,-,few,TRBJ2-1,TGTGCCAGCAGCCCTGAGTACGGGACCTACAATGAGCAGTTCTTC,CASSPEYGTYNEQFF
TRBV29-1,TRBD1,-,TRBJ1-2,TGCAGCGTGACAACAGGGGAACATGGCTACACCTTC,CSVTTGEHGYTF
TRBV27,-,-,TRBJ2-2,TGTGCCAGCAGTTCGAGGACTCGACGGGGCACCGGGGAGCTGTTTTTT,CASSSRTRRGTGELFF
TRBV7-3,TRBD2,-,TRBJ2-1,TGTGCCAGCAGCTTACGTCTAGCGGGAGCCAATGAGCAGTTCTTC,CASSLRLAGANEQFF
TRBV7-9,-,few,TRBJ2-7,TGTGCCAGCAGCTTCGACCGGAGACGAGGCGAGCAGTACTTC,CASSFDRRRGEQYF
TRBV7-8,-,few,TRBJ1-1,TGTGCCAGCAGCGTACGACCCCGGAGGACAACTGAAGCTTTCTTT,CASSVRPRRTTEAFF
TRBV6-1,-,many,TRBJ2-7,TGTGCCAGCAGTGGACTTGGCGGGGGCTCTTACGAGCAGTACTTC,CASSGLGGGSYEQYF
TRBV7-9,-,-,TRBJ1-4,TGTGCCAGCACCCCGAAGGCACTTAATGAAAAACTGTTTTTT,CASTPKALNEKLFF
TRBV18,TRBD2,many,TRBJ2-5,TGTGCCAGCTCACCACTTGGAAGCGGGAGGGCCCCTGGAGAGACCCAGTACTTC,CASSPLGSGRAPGETQYF
TRBV20-1,TRBD2,many,TRBJ2-1,TGCAGTGCTAGGCTAGCGGGGGGGATCGATGAGCAGTTCTTC,CSARLAGGIDEQFF
TRBV7-9,-,many,TRBJ2-5,TGTGCCAGCAGCTTCTACGCAGGGACTCACCTCCAAGAGACCCAGTACTTC,CASSFYAGTHLQETQYF
TRBV5-8,TRBD1,many,TRBJ1-5,TGTGCCAGCAGCGACAGGGGCCGCCTTCATCAGCCCCAGCATTTT,CASSDRGRLHQPQHF
TRBV6-6,-,few,TRBJ1-4,TGTGCCAGCAGTGAGACGGGACGGATGAATGAAAAACTGTTTTTT,CASSETGRMNEKLFF
TRBV20-1,TRBD2,few,TRBJ2-1,TGCAGTGCTAGGGGACTAGCGGGAAAGAATGAGCAGTTCTTC,CSARGLAGKNEQFF
TRBV7-3,-,few,TRBJ1-1,TGTGCCAGCAGCTTAAGGGGCGCAGGGGCTGAAGCTTTCTTT,CASSLRGAGAEAFF
TRBV9,-,many,TRBJ1-5,TGTGCCAGCAGCTCCACGGGGGGGGCACAGCCCCAGCATTTT,CASSSTGGAQPQHF
TRBV29-1,-,many,TRBJ2-1,TGCAGCGTGAGACGGGACTTACGGGGCAATGAGCAGTTCTTC,CSVRRDLRGNEQFF
TRBV7-9,TRBD1,many,TRBJ2-1,TGTGCCAGCAGCCTACAGGGGGCTGGCATCTACAATGAGCAGTTCTTC,CASSLQGAGIYNEQFF
TRBV12-3/TRBV12-4,-,many,TRBJ1-2,TGTGCCAGCAGTTTTTCACTGGGAGACCTCGTTAACTATGGCTACACCTTC,CASSFSLGDLVNYGYTF
TRBV6-2/TRBV6-3,-,many,TRBJ1-5,TGTGCCAGCAGTTACACCGCTAATCAGCCCCAGCATTTT,CASSYTANQPQHF